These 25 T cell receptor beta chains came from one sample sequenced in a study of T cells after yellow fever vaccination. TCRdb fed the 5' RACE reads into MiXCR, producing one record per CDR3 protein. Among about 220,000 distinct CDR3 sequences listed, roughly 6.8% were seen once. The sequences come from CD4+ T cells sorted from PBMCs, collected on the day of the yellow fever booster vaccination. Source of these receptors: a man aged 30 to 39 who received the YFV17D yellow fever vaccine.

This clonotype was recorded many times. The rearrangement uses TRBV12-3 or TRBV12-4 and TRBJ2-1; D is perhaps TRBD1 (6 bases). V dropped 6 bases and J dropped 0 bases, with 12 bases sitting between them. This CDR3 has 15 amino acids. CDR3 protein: CASSNRVVSYNEQFF. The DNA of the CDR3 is TGTGCCAGCAGCAACAGGGTGGTCTCCTACAATGAGCAGTTCTTC.

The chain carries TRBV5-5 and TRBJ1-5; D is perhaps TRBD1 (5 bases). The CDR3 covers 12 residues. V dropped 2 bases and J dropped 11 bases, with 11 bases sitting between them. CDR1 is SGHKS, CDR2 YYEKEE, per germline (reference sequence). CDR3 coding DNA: TGTGCCAGCAGCTTCTTTGGGGGAACCCAGCATTTT. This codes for CASSFFGGTQHF.

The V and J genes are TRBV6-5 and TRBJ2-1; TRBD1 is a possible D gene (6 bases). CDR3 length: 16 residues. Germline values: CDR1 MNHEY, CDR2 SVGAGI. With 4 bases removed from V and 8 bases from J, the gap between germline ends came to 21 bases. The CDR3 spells CASSFTFAGTHDEQFF. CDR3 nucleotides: TGTGCCAGCAGTTTCACATTCGCCGGGACACATGATGAGCAGTTCTTC.

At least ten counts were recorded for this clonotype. CDR3 in DNA: TGTGCCAGCAGTTCAGCGGGAGAAGTTCCCACGCAGTATTTT. Encoded protein: CASSSAGEVPTQYF. This chain uses TRBV28 with TRBJ2-3, with 8 bases matching TRBD2. In germline, CDR1 is MDHEN, CDR2 SYDVKM. The V gene end was trimmed by 4 bases and the J gene end by 9 bases; junction bases not matched to a gene: 9. This CDR3 contains 14 residues.

CDR3 in amino acids: CSARDRPEASTDTQYF. For the CDR3, the DNA is TGCAGTGCTAGAGATCGGCCAGAAGCTAGCACAGATACGCAGTATTTT. The J gene is TRBJ2-3, the V gene TRBV20-1; no clear D. V lost 0 bases, J lost 0 bases, and 13 bases lay in between. Germline assignment: CDR1 DFQATT and CDR2 SNEGSKA (reference sequence). The CDR3 has 16 residues.

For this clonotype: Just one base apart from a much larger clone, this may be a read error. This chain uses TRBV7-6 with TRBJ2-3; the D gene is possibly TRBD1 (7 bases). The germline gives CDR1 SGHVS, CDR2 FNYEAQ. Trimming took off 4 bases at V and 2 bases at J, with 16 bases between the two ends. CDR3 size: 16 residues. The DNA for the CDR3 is TGTGCCAGCAGCTCCAGGGGGGAGATTTCCACAGATACGCAGTATTTT. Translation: CASSSRGEISTDTQYF.

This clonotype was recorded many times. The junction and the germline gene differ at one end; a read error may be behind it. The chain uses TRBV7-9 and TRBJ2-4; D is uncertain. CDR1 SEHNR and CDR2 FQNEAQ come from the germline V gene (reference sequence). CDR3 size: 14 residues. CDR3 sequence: CASSFAGAKNIQYF. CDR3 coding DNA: TGCGCCAGCAGCTTCGCAGGAGCCAAAAACATTCAGTACTTC.

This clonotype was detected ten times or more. This chain's CDR3 is CASSYLSGKETQYF. CDR3 bases: TGTGCCAGCAGTTATTTGTCCGGAAAAGAGACCCAGTACTTC. The chain employs TRBV12-3 or TRBV12-4 and TRBJ2-5; unclear D gene. Deletions cut 4 bases from V and 3 bases from J, with 12 bases between. The CDR3 consists of 14 residues.

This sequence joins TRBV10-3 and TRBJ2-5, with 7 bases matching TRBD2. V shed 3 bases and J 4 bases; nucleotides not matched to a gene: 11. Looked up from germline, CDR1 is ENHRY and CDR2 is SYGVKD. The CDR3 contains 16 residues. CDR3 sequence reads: CAISDGGAIAGETQYF. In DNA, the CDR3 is TGTGCCATCAGTGACGGGGGAGCCATAGCGGGAGAGACCCAGTACTTC.

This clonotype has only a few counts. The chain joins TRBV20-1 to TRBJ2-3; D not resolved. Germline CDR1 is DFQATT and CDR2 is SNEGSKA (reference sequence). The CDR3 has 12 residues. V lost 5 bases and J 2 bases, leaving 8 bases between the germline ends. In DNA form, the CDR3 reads TGCAGTGCTCTGCGGTACACAGATACGCAGTATTTT. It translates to CSALRYTDTQYF.

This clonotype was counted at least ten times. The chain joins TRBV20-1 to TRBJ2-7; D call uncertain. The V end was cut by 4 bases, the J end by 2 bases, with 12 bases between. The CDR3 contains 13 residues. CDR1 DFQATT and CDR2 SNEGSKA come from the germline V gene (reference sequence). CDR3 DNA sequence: TGCAGTGCTACCCTCCCAAGGACCTACGAGCAGTACTTC. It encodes CSATLPRTYEQYF.

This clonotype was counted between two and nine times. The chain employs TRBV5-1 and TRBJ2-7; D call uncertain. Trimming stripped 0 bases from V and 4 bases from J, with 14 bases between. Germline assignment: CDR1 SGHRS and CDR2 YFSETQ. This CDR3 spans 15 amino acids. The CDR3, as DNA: TGCGCCAGCAGCTTGGACTCCCCGGTATTTTACGAGCAGTACTTC. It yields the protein CASSLDSPVFYEQYF.

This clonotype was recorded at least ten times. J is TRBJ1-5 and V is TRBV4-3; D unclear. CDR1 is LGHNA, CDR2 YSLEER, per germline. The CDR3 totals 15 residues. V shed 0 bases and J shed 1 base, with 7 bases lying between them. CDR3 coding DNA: TGCGCCAGCAGCCAAGAGGACGGAAGCAATCAGCCCCAGCATTTT. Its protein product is CASSQEDGSNQPQHF.

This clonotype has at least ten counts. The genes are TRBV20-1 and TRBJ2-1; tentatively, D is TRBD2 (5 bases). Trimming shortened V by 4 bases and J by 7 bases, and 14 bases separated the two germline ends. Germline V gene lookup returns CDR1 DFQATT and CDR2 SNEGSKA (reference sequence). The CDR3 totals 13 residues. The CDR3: CSATGLQGNEQFF. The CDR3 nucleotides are TGCAGTGCTACTGGACTCCAAGGTAATGAGCAGTTCTTC.

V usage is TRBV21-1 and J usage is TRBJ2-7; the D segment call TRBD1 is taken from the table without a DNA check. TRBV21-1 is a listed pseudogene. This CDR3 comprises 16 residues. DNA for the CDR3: TGTGACAGCAGCGCAATTCGGACAGGGAGCTCCTACGAGCAGTACTTC. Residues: CDSSAIRTGSSYEQYF.

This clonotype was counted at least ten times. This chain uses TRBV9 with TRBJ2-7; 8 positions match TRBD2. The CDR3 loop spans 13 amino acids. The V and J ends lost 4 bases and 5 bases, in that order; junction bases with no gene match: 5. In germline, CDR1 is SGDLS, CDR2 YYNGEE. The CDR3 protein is CASSREGHHEQYF. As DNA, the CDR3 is TGTGCCAGCAGCCGGGAGGGCCACCACGAGCAGTACTTC. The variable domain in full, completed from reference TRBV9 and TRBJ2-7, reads DSGVTQTPKHLITATGQRVTLRCSPRSGDLSVYWYQQSLDQGLQFLIQYYNGEERAKGNILERFSAQQFPDLHSELNLSSLELGDSALYFCASSREGHHEQYFGPGTRLTVT.

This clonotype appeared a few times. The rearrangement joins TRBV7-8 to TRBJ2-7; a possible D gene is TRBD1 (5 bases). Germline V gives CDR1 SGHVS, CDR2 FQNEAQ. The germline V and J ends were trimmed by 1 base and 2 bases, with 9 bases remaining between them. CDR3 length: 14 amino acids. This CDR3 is CASSLVPGPYEQYF. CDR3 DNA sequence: TGTGCCAGCAGCTTAGTTCCAGGGCCCTACGAGCAGTACTTC.

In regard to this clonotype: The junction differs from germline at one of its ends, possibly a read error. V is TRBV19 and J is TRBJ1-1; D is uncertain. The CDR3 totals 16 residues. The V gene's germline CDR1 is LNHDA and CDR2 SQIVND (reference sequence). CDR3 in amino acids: CASSITGILMNTEAFF. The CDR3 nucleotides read TGTGCCAGTAGTATTACGGGGATACTTATGAATACTGAAGCTTTCTTT.

The CDR3, as DNA: TGTGCCAGCAGTTACGGTTATCGGGACTCTGGGGCCAACGTCCTGACTTTC. Translating gives CASSYGYRDSGANVLTF. The rearrangement links TRBV6-2 or TRBV6-3 to TRBJ2-6; weak D call: TRBD2 (5 bases). V was clipped by 2 bases and J by 0 bases, with 11 bases between them. In germline, CDR1 is MNHEY, CDR2 SVGEGT. CDR3 length: 17 residues.

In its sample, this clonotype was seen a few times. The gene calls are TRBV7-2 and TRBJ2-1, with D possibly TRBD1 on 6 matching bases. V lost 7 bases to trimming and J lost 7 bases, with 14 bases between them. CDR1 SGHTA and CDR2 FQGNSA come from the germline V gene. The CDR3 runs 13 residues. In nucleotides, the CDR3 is TGTGCCAGCACCCTTCTTCAGGGGAATGAGCAGTTCTTC. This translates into CASTLLQGNEQFF. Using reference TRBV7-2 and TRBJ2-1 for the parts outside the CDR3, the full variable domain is GAGVSQSPSNKVTEKGKDVELRCDPISGHTALYWYRQSLGQGLEFLIYFQGNSAPDKSGLPSDRFSAERTGGSVSTLTIQRTQQEDSAVYLCASTLLQGNEQFFGPGTRLTVL.

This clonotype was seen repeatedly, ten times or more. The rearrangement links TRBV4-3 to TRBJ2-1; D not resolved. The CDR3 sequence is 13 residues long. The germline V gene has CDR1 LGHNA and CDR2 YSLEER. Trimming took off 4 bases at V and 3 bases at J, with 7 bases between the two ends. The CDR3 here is CASSPRLYNEQFF. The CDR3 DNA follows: TGCGCCAGCAGCCCGAGGCTCTACAATGAGCAGTTCTTC.

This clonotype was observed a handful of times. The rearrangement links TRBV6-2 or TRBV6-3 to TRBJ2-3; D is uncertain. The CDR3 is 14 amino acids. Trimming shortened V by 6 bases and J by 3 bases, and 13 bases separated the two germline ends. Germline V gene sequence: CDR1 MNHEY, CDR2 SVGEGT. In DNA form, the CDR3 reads TGTGCCAGCAGGACGGAGTTTTGGACAGATACGCAGTATTTT. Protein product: CASRTEFWTDTQYF.

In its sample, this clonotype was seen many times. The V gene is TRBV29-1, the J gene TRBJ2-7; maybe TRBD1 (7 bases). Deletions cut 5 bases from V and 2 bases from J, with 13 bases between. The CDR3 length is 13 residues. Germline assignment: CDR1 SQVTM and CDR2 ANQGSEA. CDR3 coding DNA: TGCAGCGTTTGGGCAGGGGGGACCTACGAGCAGTACTTC. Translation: CSVWAGGTYEQYF.

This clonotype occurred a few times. CDR3 coding DNA: TGTGCCAGAAGGGCCAGCCAGAGCACCGGGGAGCTGTTTTTT. Translated: CARRASQSTGELFF. The rearrangement links TRBV7-2 to TRBJ2-2; D is ambiguous. From germline, CDR1 is SGHTA and CDR2 FQGNSA. V was shortened by 9 bases and J by 4 bases, with 15 bases between the two germline ends. The CDR3 extends over 14 amino acids.

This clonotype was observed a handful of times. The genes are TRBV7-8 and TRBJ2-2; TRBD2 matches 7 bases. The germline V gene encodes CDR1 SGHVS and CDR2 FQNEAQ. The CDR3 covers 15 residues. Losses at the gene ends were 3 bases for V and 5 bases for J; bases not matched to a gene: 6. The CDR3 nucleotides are TGTGCCAGCAGCTTTGTGGGAGGGCTTACCGGGGAGCTGTTTTTT. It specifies CASSFVGGLTGELFF.